A selection of T cell receptor beta chains follows, all from one sample in a study of ipilimumab plus nivolumab after autologous stem cell transplantation. Profiling relied on immunoSEQ multiplex PCR, and the TCRdb table lists in-frame clones only, not all of them. The top ten hold about 30% of the sample, which has approximately 5,000 clones, around two thirds seen once. The specimen was PBMCs, collected in a trial of ipilimumab plus nivolumab as post-transplant consolidation. The receptors were sampled from a male donor with multiple myeloma. Each CDR3 is given with its conserved first and last residue. The D gene is left open where the match is weak. The size field is filled for only some rows; it gives once, few, many or a size class.

v_gene	j_gene	abundance	d_gene	CDR3aa	CDR3nt
TRBV7-9	TRBJ1-2	NA	NA	CASSLGEGRYGYTF	TGTGCCAGCAGCTTAGGGGAGGGCCGCTATGGCTACACCTTC
TRBV5-1	TRBJ1-3	NA	TRBD1	CASSLEGTGGNTIYF	TGCGCCAGCAGCTTGGAGGGGACAGGGGGAAACACCATATATTTT
TRBV9	TRBJ2-1	few	TRBD2	CASSPLAGEGLFDEQFF	TGTGCCAGCAGCCCACTAGCGGGGGAAGGGCTGTTTGATGAGCAGTTCTTC
TRBV27	TRBJ2-1	medium-sized	NA	CASTRGAGYNEQFF	TGTGCCAGCACCCGAGGGGCGGGGTACAATGAGCAGTTCTTC
TRBV9	TRBJ1-5	NA	TRBD1	CASSVWTGGLNQPQHF	TGTGCCAGCAGCGTGTGGACAGGGGGCTTAAATCAGCCCCAGCATTTT
TRBV19	TRBJ2-2	NA	NA	CASSMFGRANTGELFF	TGTGCCAGTAGTATGTTTGGCCGCGCGAACACCGGGGAGCTGTTTTTT
TRBV6-4	TRBJ1-2	NA	TRBD1	CASRNMDRVGYGYTF	TGTGCCAGCAGAAATATGGACAGGGTTGGCTATGGCTACACCTTC
TRBV7-2	TRBJ2-5	NA	NA	CASSLDSGKALRRETQYF	TGTGCCAGCAGCTTAGACTCGGGCAAAGCCCTGCGGAGGGAGACCCAGTACTTC
TRBV4-3	TRBJ1-1	NA	NA	CASSQGPSTEAFF	TGCGCCAGCAGCCAAGGACCATCCACTGAAGCTTTCTTT
TRBV6-1	TRBJ2-3	NA	NA	CASSAGSAPKNTDTQYF	TGTGCCAGCAGTGCCGGGTCAGCACCAAAAAACACAGATACGCAGTATTTT
TRBV11-2	TRBJ1-4	few	NA	CASSVDNQKLFF	TGTGCCAGCAGCGTAGATAATCAAAAACTGTTTTTT
TRBV18	TRBJ2-7	NA	TRBD1	CASSRTGAYEQYF	TGTGCCAGCTCACGGACAGGCGCCTACGAGCAGTACTTC
TRBV27	TRBJ2-7	NA	TRBD1	CASSLRDRAVREQYF	TGTGCCAGCAGTTTACGGGACAGGGCCGTCCGCGAGCAGTACTTC
TRBV6-1	TRBJ1-1	NA	TRBD1	CASSEGGQGAKGVRGNTEAFF	TGTGCCAGCAGTGAAGGGGGACAGGGCGCAAAAGGCGTCCGTGGGAACACTGAAGCTTTCTTT
TRBV19	TRBJ2-7	few	TRBD1	CASSIDPGTGSEQYF	TGTGCCAGTAGTATAGATCCCGGGACAGGGTCCGAGCAGTACTTC
TRBV9	TRBJ1-1	NA	NA	CASSGASGSGNTEAFF	TGTGCCAGCAGCGGCGCGTCAGGGAGTGGGAACACTGAAGCTTTCTTT
TRBV7-2	TRBJ2-1	NA	NA	CASSLNGGNSYNEQFF	TGTGCCAGCAGCTTAAACGGGGGAAACTCCTACAATGAGCAGTTCTTC